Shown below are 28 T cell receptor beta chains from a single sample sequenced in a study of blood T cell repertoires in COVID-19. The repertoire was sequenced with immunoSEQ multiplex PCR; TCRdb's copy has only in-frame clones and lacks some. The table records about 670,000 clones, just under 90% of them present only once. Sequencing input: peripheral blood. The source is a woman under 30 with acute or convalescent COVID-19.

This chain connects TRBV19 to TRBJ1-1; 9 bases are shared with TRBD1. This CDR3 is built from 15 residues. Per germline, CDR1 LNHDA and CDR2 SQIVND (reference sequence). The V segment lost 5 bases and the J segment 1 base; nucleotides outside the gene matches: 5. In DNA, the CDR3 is TGTGCCAGTAGTCTGACAGGGGGAGGGAACACTGAAGCTTTCTTT. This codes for CASSLTGGGNTEAFF.

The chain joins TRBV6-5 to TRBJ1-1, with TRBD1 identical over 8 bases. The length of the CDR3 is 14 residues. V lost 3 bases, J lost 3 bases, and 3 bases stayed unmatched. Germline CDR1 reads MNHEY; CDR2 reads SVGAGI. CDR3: CASSYQGAYTEAFF. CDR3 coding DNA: TGTGCCAGCAGTTATCAGGGGGCTTACACTGAAGCTTTCTTT.

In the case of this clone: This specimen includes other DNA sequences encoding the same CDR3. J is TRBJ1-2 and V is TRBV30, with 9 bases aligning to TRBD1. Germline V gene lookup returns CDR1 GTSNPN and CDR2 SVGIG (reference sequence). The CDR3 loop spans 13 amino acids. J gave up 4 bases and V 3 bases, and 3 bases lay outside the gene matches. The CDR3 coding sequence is TGTGCCTGGAGCCCGGGACAGGGCTATGGCTACACCTTC. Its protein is CAWSPGQGYGYTF.

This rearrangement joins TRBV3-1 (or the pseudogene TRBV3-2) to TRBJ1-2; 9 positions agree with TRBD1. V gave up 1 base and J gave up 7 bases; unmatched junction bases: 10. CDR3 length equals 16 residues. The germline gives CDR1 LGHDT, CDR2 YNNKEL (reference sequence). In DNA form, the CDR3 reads TGTGCCAGCAGCCAAGCGGACAGGGGATTAGTTTCTGGCTACACCTTC. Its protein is CASSQADRGLVSGYTF.

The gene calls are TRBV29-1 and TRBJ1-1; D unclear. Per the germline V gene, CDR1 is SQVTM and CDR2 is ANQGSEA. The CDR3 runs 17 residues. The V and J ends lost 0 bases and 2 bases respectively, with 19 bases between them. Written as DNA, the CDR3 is TGCAGCGTTGAAGATCTTGTTTCCGAGCGGTTTAACACTGAAGCTTTCTTT. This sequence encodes CSVEDLVSERFNTEAFF.

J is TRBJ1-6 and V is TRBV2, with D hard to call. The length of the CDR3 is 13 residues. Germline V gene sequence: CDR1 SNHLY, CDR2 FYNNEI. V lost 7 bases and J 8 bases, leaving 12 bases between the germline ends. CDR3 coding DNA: TGTGCCAGCAACGCAGAGAGGTATTCACCCCTCCACTTT. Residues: CASNAERYSPLHF.

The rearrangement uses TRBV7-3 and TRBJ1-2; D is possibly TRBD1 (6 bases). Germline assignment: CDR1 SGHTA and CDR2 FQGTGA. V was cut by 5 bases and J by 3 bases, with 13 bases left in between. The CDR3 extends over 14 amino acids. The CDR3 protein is CASSPRAGDYGYTF. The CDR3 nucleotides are TGTGCCAGCAGCCCCAGGGCAGGGGACTATGGCTACACCTTC.

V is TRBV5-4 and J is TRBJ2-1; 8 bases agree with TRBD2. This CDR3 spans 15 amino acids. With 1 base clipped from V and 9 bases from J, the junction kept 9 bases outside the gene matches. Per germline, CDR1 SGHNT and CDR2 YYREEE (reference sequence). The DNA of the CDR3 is TGTGCCAGCAGCTTGCTCCGGGGGGGCCCCCCTGAGCAGTTCTTC. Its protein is CASSLLRGGPPEQFF.

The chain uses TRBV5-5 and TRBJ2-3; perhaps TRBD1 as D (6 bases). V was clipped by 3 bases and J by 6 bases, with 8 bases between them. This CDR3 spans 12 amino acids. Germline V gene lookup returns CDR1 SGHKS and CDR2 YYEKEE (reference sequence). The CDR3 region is CASSWTVDTQYF. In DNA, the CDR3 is TGTGCCAGCAGCTGGACAGTCGATACGCAGTATTTT.

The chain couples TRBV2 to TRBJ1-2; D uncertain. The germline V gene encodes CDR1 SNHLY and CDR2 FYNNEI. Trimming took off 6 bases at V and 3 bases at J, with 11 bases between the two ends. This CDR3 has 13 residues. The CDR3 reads CASRPDTDYGYTF. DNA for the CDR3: TGTGCCAGCAGGCCAGACACAGACTATGGCTACACCTTC.

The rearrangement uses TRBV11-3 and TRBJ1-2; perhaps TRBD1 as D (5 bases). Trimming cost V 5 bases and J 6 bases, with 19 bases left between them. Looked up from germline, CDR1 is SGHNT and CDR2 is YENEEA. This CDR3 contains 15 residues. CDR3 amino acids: CASSHPRALGHGYTF. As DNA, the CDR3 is TGTGCCAGCAGCCACCCCCGGGCCCTGGGGCATGGCTACACCTTC.

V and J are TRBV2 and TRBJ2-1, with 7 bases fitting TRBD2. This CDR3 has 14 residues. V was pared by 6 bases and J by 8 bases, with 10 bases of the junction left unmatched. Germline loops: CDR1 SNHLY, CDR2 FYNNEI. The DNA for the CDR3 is TGTGCCAGCAGGCGGGGGAGAAGCGGGTATGAGCAGTTCTTC. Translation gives CASRRGRSGYEQFF.

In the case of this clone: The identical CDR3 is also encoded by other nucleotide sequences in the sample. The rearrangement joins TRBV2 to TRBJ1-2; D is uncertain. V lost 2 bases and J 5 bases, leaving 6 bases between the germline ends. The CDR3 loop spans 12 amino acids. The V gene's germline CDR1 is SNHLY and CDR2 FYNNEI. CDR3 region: CASSEPGYGYTF. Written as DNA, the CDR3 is TGTGCCAGCAGTGAACCGGGTTATGGCTACACCTTC. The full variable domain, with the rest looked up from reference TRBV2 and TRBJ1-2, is EPEVTQTPSHQVTQMGQEVILRCVPISNHLYFYWYRQILGQKVEFLVSFYNNEISEKSEIFDDQFSVERPDGSNFTLKIRSTKLEDSAMYFCASSEPGYGYTFGSGTRLTVV.

CDR3 residues: CSVAEALGTEAFF. CDR3 nucleotide sequence: TGCAGCGTTGCTGAGGCGTTAGGCACTGAAGCTTTCTTT. The V and J genes are TRBV29-1 and TRBJ1-1, with unresolved D. The CDR3 has 13 residues. Germline loops: CDR1 SQVTM, CDR2 ANQGSEA. Trimming removed 4 bases at V and 4 bases at J, with 13 bases between.

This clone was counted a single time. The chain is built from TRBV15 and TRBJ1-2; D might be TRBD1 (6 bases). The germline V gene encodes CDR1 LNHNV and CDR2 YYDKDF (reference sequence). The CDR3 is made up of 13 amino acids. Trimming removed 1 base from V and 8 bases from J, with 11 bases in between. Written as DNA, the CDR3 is TGTGCCACCAGCAGAGGAGAGGGGGTCGGCTACACCTTC. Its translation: CATSRGEGVGYTF.

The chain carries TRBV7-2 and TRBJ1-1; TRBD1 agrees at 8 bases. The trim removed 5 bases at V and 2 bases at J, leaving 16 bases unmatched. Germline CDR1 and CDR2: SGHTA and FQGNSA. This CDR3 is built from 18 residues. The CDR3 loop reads CASSADRGPLFHNTEAFF. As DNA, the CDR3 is TGTGCCAGCAGCGCTGACAGGGGCCCCTTATTCCACAACACTGAAGCTTTCTTT.

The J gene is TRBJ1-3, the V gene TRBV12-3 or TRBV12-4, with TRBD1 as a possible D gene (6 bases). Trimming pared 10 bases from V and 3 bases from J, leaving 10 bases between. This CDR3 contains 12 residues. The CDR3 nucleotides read TGTGCCACCTGGACAGTTGGAAACACCATATATTTT. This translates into CATWTVGNTIYF.

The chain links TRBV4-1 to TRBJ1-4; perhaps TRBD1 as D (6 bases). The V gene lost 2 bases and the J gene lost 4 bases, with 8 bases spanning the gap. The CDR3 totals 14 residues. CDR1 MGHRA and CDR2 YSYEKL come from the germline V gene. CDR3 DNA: TGCGCCAGCAGCCAAAGACAGGATAATGAAAAACTGTTTTTT. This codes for CASSQRQDNEKLFF.

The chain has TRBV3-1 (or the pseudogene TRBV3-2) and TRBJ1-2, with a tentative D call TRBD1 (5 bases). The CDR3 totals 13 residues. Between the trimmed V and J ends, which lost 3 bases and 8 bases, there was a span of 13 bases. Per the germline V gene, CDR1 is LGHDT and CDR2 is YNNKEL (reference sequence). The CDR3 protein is CASSQTEYGGYTF. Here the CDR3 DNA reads TGTGCCAGCAGCCAGACAGAATATGGAGGCTACACCTTC.

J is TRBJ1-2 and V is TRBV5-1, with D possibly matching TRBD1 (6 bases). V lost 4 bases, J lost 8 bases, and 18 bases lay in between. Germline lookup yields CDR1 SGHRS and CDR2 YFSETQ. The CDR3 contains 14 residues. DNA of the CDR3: TGCGCCAGCAGCATACAGGGAGTCGGTGAAGGCTACACCTTC. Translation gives CASSIQGVGEGYTF.

The CDR3, as DNA: TGTGCCAGCTCAGGGACGGGACAGGGACTTGGGGGAACTGAAGCTTTCTTT. Its translation: CASSGTGQGLGGTEAFF. V is TRBV18 and J is TRBJ1-1; 9 bases map to TRBD1. V dropped 5 bases and J dropped 5; count of bases not matched to a gene: 15. CDR3 length equals 17 residues. Germline V gives CDR1 KGHSH, CDR2 LQKENI. The full variable domain, completed using reference TRBV18 and TRBJ1-1, is NAGVMQNPRHLVRRRGQEARLRCSPMKGHSHVYWYRQLPEEGLKFMVYLQKENIIDESGMPKERFSAEFPKEGPSILRIQQVVRGDSAAYFCASSGTGQGLGGTEAFFGQGTRLTVV.

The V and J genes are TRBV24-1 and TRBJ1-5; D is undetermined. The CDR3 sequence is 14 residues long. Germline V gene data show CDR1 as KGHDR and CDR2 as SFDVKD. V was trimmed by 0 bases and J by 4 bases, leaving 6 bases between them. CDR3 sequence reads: CATSDLNYNQPQHF. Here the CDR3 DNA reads TGTGCCACCAGTGATTTGAACTATAATCAGCCCCAGCATTTT.

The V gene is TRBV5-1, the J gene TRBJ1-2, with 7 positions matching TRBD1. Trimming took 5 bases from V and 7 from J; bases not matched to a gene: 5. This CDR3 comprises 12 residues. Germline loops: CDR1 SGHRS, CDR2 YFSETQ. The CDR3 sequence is CASSTGVFGYTF. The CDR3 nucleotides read TGCGCCAGCAGTACAGGGGTCTTTGGCTACACCTTC. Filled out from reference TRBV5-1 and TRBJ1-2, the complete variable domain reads KAGVTQTPRYLIKTRGQQVTLSCSPISGHRSVSWYQQTPGQGLQFLFEYFSETQRNKGNFPGRFSGRQFSNSRSEMNVSTLELGDSALYLCASSTGVFGYTFGSGTRLTVV.

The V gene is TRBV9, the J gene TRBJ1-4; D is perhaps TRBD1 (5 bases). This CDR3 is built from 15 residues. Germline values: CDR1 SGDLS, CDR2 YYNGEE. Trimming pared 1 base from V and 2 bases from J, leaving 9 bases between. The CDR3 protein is CASSVQGRTNEKLFF. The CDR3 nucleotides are TGTGCCAGCAGCGTACAGGGTCGGACTAATGAAAAACTGTTTTTT. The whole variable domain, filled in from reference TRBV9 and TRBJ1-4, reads DSGVTQTPKHLITATGQRVTLRCSPRSGDLSVYWYQQSLDQGLQFLIQYYNGEERAKGNILERFSAQQFPDLHSELNLSSLELGDSALYFCASSVQGRTNEKLFFGSGTQLSVL.

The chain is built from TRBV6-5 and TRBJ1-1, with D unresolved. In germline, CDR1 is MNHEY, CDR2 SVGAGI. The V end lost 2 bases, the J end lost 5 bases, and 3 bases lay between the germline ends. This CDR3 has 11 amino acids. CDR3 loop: CASSYETEAFF. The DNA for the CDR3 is TGTGCCAGCAGTTACGAGACTGAAGCTTTCTTT.

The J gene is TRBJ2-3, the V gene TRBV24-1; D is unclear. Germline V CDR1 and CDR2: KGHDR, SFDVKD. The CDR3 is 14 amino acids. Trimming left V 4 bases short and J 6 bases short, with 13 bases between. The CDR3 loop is CATSELGSEDTQYF. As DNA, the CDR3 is TGTGCCACCAGTGAATTGGGGTCGGAGGATACGCAGTATTTT.

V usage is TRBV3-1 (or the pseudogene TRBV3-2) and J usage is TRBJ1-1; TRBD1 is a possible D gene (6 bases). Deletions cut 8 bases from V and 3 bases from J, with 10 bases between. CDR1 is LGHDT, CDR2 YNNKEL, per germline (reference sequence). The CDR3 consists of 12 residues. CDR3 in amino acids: CASSGTYTEAFF. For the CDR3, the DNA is TGTGCCAGCTCCGGGACATACACTGAAGCTTTCTTT.

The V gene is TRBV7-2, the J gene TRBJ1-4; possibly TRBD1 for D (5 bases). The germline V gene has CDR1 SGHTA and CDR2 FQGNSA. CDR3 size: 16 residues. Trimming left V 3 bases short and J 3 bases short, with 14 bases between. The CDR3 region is CASSLRGGKANEKLFF. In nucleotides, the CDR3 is TGTGCCAGCAGCTTGCGGGGGGGGAAAGCTAATGAAAAACTGTTTTTT.